This TCR beta chain was recorded in a study of shared clonotypes between healthy human individuals. General study results and limits: A handful of donors showed sharing of approximately 5% of naive CD4 clonotypes.

Positively selected for CCR7, the CD45RO-negative cells used as naive CD8 cells excluded terminally differentiated effector memory CD45RA+ cells. In regard to this clone: What it binds is not known. The sample holds other DNA sequences that translate to the same CDR3.

Looked up from germline, CDR1 is MNHEY and CDR2 is SMNVEV (reference sequence). Trimming stripped 5 bases from V and 5 bases from J, with 6 bases between. The CDR3 consists of 12 residues. Authors' data handling: Quality scores were absent from the junction-only immunoSEQ sequences, so filtering differed. Data came from immunoSEQ multiplex PCR; TCRdb stores just in-frame clones and leaves some out. D and trimming were read from the DNA, whereas the V and J calls and clone size are those reported in that table. The sample shows just over 2,000,000 clones, 85% to 95% of them seen only once. The receptor was isolated from a man younger than 35 in good health. V gene TRBV27 combines with J gene TRBJ2-2; D remains ambiguous. The sequenced sample was naive CD8+ T cells sorted from blood. Here the CDR3 DNA reads TGTGCCAGCAGTCCGCTGACCGGGGAGCTGTTTTTT. Protein: CASSPLTGELFF.